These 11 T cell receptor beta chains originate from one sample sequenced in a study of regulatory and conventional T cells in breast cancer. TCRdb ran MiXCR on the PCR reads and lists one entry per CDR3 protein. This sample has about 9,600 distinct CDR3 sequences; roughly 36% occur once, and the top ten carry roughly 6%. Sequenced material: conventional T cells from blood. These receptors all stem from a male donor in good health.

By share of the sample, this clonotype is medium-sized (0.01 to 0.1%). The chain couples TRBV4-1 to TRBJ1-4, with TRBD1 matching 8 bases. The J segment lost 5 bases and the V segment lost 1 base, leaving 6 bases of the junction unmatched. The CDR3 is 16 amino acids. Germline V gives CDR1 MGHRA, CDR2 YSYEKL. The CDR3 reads CASSQGGGTGNEKLFF. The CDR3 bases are TGCGCCAGCAGCCAAGGAGGAGGGACAGGCAATGAAAAACTGTTTTTT.

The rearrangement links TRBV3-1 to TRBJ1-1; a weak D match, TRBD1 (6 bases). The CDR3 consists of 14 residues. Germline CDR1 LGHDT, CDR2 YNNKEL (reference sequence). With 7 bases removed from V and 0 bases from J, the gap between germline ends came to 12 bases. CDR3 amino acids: CASTRTAMNTEAFF. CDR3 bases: TGTGCCAGCACCCGGACAGCTATGAACACTGAAGCTTTCTTT.

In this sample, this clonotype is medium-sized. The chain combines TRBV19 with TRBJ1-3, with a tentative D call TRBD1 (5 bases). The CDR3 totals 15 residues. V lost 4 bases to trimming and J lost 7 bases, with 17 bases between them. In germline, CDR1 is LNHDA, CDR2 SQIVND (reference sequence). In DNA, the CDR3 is TGTGCCAGTAGTAACCGACAGATACGAGGGAACACCATATATTTT. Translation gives CASSNRQIRGNTIYF.

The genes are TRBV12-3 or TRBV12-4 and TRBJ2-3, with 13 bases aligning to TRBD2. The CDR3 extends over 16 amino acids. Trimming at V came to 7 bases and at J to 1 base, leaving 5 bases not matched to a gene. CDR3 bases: TGTGCCAGCAACCATGGGACTAGCGGGGGCACAGATACGCAGTATTTT. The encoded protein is CASNHGTSGGTDTQYF.

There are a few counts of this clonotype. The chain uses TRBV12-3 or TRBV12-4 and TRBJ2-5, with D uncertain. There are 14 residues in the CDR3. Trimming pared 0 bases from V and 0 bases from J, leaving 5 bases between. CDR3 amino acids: CASSLAGYQETQYF. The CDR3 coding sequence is TGTGCCAGCAGTTTAGCTGGTTACCAAGAGACCCAGTACTTC.

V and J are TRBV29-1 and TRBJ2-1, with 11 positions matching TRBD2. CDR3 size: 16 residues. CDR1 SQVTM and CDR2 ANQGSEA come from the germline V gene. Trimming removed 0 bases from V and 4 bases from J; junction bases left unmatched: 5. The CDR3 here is CSVEDRASGGYNEQFF. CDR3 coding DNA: TGCAGCGTTGAAGATCGGGCTAGCGGGGGGTACAATGAGCAGTTCTTC.

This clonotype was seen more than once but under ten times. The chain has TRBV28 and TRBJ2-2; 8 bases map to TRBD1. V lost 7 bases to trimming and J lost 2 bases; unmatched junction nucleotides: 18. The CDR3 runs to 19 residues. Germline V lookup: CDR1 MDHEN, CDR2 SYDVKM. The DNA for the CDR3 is TGTGCCAGCACCCCAAGGAGGCTCAGGGGGCCTCTAAACACCGGGGAGCTGTTTTTT. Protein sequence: CASTPRRLRGPLNTGELFF.

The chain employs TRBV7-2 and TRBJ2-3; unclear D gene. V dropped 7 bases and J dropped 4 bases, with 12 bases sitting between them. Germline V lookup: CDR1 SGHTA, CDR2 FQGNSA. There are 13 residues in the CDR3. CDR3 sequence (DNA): TGTGCCAGCACCCGAGTTGCCGCAGATACGCAGTATTTT. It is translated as CASTRVAADTQYF.

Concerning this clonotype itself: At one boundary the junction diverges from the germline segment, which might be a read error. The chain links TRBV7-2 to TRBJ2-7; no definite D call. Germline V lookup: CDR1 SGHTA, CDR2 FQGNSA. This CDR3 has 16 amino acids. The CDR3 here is CASTLIGRALTYEQYF. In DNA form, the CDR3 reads TGTGCCAGCACCTTAATAGGCCGGGCCTTAACCTACGAGCAGTACTTC.

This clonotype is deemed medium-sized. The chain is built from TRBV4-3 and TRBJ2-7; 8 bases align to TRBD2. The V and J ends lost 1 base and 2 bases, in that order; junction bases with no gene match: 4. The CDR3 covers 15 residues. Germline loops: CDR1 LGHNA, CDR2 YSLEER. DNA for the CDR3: TGCGCCAGCAGCCAAGGTACGGGAGGGACCTACGAGCAGTACTTC. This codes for CASSQGTGGTYEQYF.

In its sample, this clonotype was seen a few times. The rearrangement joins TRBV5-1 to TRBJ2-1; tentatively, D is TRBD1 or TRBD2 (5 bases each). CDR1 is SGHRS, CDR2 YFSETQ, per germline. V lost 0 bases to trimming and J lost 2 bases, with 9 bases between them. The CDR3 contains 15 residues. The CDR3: CASSLAGDAYNEQFF. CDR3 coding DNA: TGCGCCAGCAGCTTGGCTGGGGACGCCTACAATGAGCAGTTCTTC.